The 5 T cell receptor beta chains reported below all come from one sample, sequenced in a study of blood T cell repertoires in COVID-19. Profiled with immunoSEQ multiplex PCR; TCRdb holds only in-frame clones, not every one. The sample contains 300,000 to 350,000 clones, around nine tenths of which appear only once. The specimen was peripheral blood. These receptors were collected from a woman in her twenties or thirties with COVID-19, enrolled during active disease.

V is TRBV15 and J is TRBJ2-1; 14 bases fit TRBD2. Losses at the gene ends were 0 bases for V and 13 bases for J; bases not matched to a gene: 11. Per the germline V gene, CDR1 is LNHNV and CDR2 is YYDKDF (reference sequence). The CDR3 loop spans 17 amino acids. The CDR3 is CATSRDLGTSGSVGQFF. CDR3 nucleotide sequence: TGTGCCACCAGCAGAGATTTGGGGACTAGCGGGAGTGTAGGCCAGTTCTTC.

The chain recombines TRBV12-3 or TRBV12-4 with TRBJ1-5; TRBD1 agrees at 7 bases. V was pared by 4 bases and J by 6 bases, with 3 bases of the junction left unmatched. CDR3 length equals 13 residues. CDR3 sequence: CASSWTGGQPQHF. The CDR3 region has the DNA TGTGCCAGCAGTTGGACAGGTGGTCAGCCCCAGCATTTT.

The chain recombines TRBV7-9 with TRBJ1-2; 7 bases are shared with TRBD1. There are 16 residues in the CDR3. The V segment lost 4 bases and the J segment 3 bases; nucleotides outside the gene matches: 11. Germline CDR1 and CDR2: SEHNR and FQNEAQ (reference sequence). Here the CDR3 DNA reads TGTGCCAGCAGCTCTGGGGGACAGCCAATTTACTATGGCTACACCTTC. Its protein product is CASSSGGQPIYYGYTF.

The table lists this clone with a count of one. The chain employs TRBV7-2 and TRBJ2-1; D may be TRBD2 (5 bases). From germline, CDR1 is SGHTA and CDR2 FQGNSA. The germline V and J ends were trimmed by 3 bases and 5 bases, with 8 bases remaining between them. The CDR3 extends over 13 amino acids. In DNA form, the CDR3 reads TGTGCCAGCAGCTTGGGGAGACACAATGAGCAGTTCTTC. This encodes CASSLGRHNEQFF.

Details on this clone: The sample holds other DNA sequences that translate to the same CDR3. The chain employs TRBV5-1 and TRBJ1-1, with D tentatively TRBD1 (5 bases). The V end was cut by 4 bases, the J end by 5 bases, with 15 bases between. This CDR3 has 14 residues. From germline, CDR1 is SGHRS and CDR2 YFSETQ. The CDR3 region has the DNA TGCGCCAGCAGCCCGGGGACTGGAGGTACTGAAGCTTTCTTT. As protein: CASSPGTGGTEAFF.